The 20 T cell receptor beta chains listed next were all sequenced from one sample in a study of T cells in Graves' hyperthyroidism and ophthalmopathy. Amplified TCR beta CDR3 regions came from RNA transcripts. During a first-round RT-PCR of the TCR CDR3, the HTBI primer set was used. TCRdb itself ran the multiplex PCR reads through MiXCR, one entry per CDR3 protein. The repertoire includes some 490,000 distinct CDR3 sequences, 20% to 25% of them detected once, and 45% to 50% sits in the top ten. The sample consisted of blood. These receptors all stem from a woman in her seventies with Graves' ophthalmopathy.

This clonotype was picked up a small number of times. The chain links TRBV6-1 to TRBJ2-5; D is possibly TRBD1 (5 bases). The germline V gene encodes CDR1 MNHNS and CDR2 SASEGT. V was clipped by 4 bases and J by 5 bases, with 17 bases between them. This CDR3 is 15 amino acids long. This CDR3 reads CASSVGAGLSETQYF. In DNA, the CDR3 is TGTGCCAGCAGTGTCGGTGCAGGGCTGTCGGAGACCCAGTACTTC.

The chain joins TRBV4-2 to TRBJ2-5; possible D gene TRBD2, 6 bases. V lost 3 bases and J 2 bases, leaving 16 bases between the germline ends. Germline V gene sequence: CDR1 LGHNA, CDR2 YNFKEQ. CDR3 size: 16 residues. CDR3 residues: CASSQRAGTPQETQYF. The CDR3 region has the DNA TGTGCCAGCAGCCAGCGGGCGGGGACTCCACAAGAGACCCAGTACTTC.

V usage is TRBV12-3 or TRBV12-4 and J usage is TRBJ1-5; TRBD1 agrees at 7 bases. V lost 5 bases, J lost 3 bases, and 7 bases stayed unmatched. There are 15 residues in the CDR3. Here the CDR3 reads CASSPGTESNQPQHF. As DNA, the CDR3 is TGTGCCAGCAGTCCCGGGACAGAGTCCAATCAGCCCCAGCATTTT.

As for this clonotype: One end of the junction is discordant with germline, which a read error may explain. This chain uses TRBV2 with TRBJ2-7; 7 nucleotides match TRBD2. The CDR3 sequence is 16 residues long. From germline, CDR1 is SNHLY and CDR2 FYNNEI. The CDR3 spells CTSSAPSGRAAYEQYF. CDR3 sequence (DNA): TGTACCAGCAGTGCCCCCAGTGGGAGGGCCGCCTACGAGCAGTACTTC.

The chain employs TRBV6-1 and TRBJ1-1, with 8 nucleotides matching TRBD1. Germline V gene data show CDR1 as MNHNS and CDR2 as SASEGT. The CDR3 sequence is 14 residues long. Losses at the gene ends were 4 bases for V and 9 bases for J; bases not matched to a gene: 10. This CDR3 reads CASSVDTGGEKAFF. Here the CDR3 DNA reads TGTGCCAGCAGTGTTGATACAGGGGGAGAGAAAGCTTTCTTT.

This chain links TRBV6-1 with TRBJ2-7; D is undetermined. V was clipped by 6 bases and J by 7 bases, with 16 bases between them. The CDR3 totals 13 residues. Germline V lookup: CDR1 MNHNS, CDR2 SASEGT. The CDR3 region is CASRSRVPGEQYF. CDR3 DNA: TGTGCCAGCAGGTCAAGGGTGCCTGGGGAGCAGTACTTC.

This clonotype was picked up many times. This chain links TRBV2 with TRBJ2-7; tentatively, D is TRBD2 (5 bases). The length of the CDR3 is 16 residues. From germline, CDR1 is SNHLY and CDR2 FYNNEI. Trimming removed 2 bases at V and 0 bases at J, with 14 bases between. CDR3 nucleotide sequence: TGTGCCAGCAGTGAATTCCCTAGCCGACCCTCCTACGAGCAGTACTTC. This translates into CASSEFPSRPSYEQYF.

Many counts were recorded for this clonotype. The V and J genes are TRBV7-9 and TRBJ2-7; the D is unclear. The CDR3 has 14 residues. The ends were cut back, 5 bases at V and 4 bases at J, with 15 bases in the middle. CDR1 and CDR2 (germline): SEHNR, FQNEAQ (reference sequence). The CDR3 sequence is CASSPSQGSYEQYF. CDR3 coding DNA: TGTGCCAGCAGCCCATCCCAAGGGTCTTACGAGCAGTACTTC.

This clonotype was counted ten times or more. The V and J genes are TRBV7-3 and TRBJ2-3, with 11 positions matching TRBD2. The V gene end was trimmed by 5 bases and the J gene end by 0 bases; junction bases not matched to a gene: 13. This CDR3 contains 19 residues. Germline-derived CDR1 and CDR2 are SGHTA and FQGTGA. The CDR3 sequence: CASSIRASGRWGSTDTQYF. DNA for the CDR3: TGTGCCAGCAGCATCCGGGCTAGCGGGAGGTGGGGTAGCACAGATACGCAGTATTTT.

This clonotype was picked up a small number of times. The chain links TRBV7-3 to TRBJ2-5, with a weak D call TRBD1 (6 bases). The V gene's germline CDR1 is SGHTA and CDR2 FQGTGA. With 4 bases removed from V and 4 bases from J, the gap between germline ends came to 16 bases. This CDR3 is 15 amino acids long. The CDR3: CASSSLPGVGETQYF. CDR3 DNA: TGTGCCAGCAGCTCCCTACCAGGGGTGGGAGAGACCCAGTACTTC.

This clonotype appeared many times. V usage is TRBV6-2 or TRBV6-3 and J usage is TRBJ2-3; tentative D call: TRBD1 (5 bases). Trimming shortened V by 8 bases and J by 5 bases, and 11 bases separated the two germline ends. Germline lookup yields CDR1 MNHEY and CDR2 SVGEGT. CDR3 length: 12 amino acids. The DNA of the CDR3 is TGTGCCAGCTCCGACAGAAAAGATACGCAGTATTTT. The encoded protein is CASSDRKDTQYF.

This clonotype was counted only a few times. The chain couples TRBV6-1 to TRBJ1-4, with D perhaps TRBD1 (5 bases). Trimming shortened V by 1 base and J by 3 bases, and 15 bases separated the two germline ends. CDR3 length: 17 residues. Germline CDR1 is MNHNS and CDR2 is SASEGT. CDR3 coding DNA: TGTGCCAGCAGTGAAGGTCTCAGGGCGATTCCTAATGAAAAACTGTTTTTT. This encodes CASSEGLRAIPNEKLFF.

With respect to this clonotype: A junction boundary mismatches the germline segment, possibly from a read error. The V call is TRBV6-1, the J call TRBJ1-1; D is undetermined. Germline V gene data show CDR1 as MNHNS and CDR2 as SASEGT. This CDR3 is 13 amino acids long. In nucleotides, the CDR3 is TGTACCAGCAGTTCCGGGTTCAACACTGAAGCTTTCTTT. It encodes CTSSSGFNTEAFF.

This chain connects TRBV12-3 or TRBV12-4 to TRBJ2-1; 8 bases fit TRBD2. The CDR3 contains 12 residues. V dropped 10 bases and J dropped 10; count of bases not matched to a gene: 9. CDR3 sequence (DNA): TGTGCCACAACCGACCGACTAGCGGAGCAGTTCTTC. It codes for CATTDRLAEQFF.

The V gene is TRBV20-1, the J gene TRBJ2-7, with D uncertain. The V end lost 6 bases, the J end lost 0 bases, and 6 bases lay between the germline ends. Germline V gene data show CDR1 as DFQATT and CDR2 as SNEGSKA (reference sequence). The CDR3 spans 11 residues. The CDR3 region is CSALRSYEQYF. The CDR3 DNA sequence: TGCAGTGCACTCCGCTCCTACGAGCAGTACTTC.

The V gene is TRBV13, the J gene TRBJ2-1; 10 nucleotides agree with TRBD2. The V gene's germline CDR1 is PRHDT and CDR2 FYEKMQ (reference sequence). J lost 10 bases, V lost 0 bases, and 6 bases had no gene match. The CDR3 covers 15 residues. In DNA, the CDR3 is TGTGCCAGCAGCTTAGGACTAGCGGGATCGTGGGAGCAGTTCTTC. It yields the protein CASSLGLAGSWEQFF.

This rearrangement joins TRBV12-3 or TRBV12-4 to TRBJ1-3, with 8 nucleotides matching TRBD1. The CDR3 covers 19 residues. V shed 5 bases, J shed 0 bases, and the junction held 15 bases outside the gene matches. CDR3 loop: CASSRVGGQGTTSGNTIYF. CDR3 in DNA: TGTGCCAGCAGTCGGGTCGGTGGACAGGGCACTACCTCTGGAAACACCATATATTTT.

The chain links TRBV3-1 to TRBJ2-2, with no clear D. Germline CDR1 is LGHDT and CDR2 is YNNKEL (reference sequence). The CDR3 runs 16 residues. V was trimmed by 1 base and J by 4 bases, leaving 13 bases between them. The CDR3 here is CASSQALNRFTGELFF. The CDR3 DNA reads as TGTGCCAGCAGCCAAGCTCTCAATAGGTTCACCGGGGAGCTGTTTTTT.

The gene calls are TRBV6-2 or TRBV6-3 and TRBJ2-7, with 8 bases fitting TRBD1. After removal of 6 bases from V and 0 bases from J, the junction contained 22 bases not matched to a gene. Germline V gene lookup returns CDR1 MNHEY and CDR2 SVGEGT. The CDR3 extends over 20 amino acids. This CDR3 is CASSRQGSKVSRRTSYEQYF. In nucleotides, the CDR3 is TGTGCCAGCAGCAGACAGGGGTCTAAGGTTTCGAGGCGGACCTCCTACGAGCAGTACTTC.

This clonotype was counted many times. The chain employs TRBV2 and TRBJ2-7; TRBD1 matches at 7 bases. Germline trimming cut 6 bases from V and 10 bases from J; bases unmatched to any gene: 6. The germline gives CDR1 SNHLY, CDR2 FYNNEI. The CDR3 covers 11 residues. CDR3 nucleotide sequence: TGTGCCAGCAGCCCGACAGGGAAACAGTACTTC. Translating gives CASSPTGKQYF. The whole variable domain, remainder taken from reference TRBV2 and TRBJ2-7, is EPEVTQTPSHQVTQMGQEVILRCVPISNHLYFYWYRQILGQKVEFLVSFYNNEISEKSEIFDDQFSVERPDGSNFTLKIRSTKLEDSAMYFCASSPTGKQYFGPGTRLTVT.